This T cell receptor (beta chain) was captured in a study of CD8 T cells in ankylosing spondylitis. As the method for making TCR beta libraries, quantitative 5'-RACE with molecular barcodes was used. TCRdb called the 5' RACE reads again in MiXCR, with one record for every CDR3 protein. The sample includes approximately 500,000 distinct CDR3 sequences, about an eighth of them seen just once. Germline CDR1 and CDR2: MGHRA and YSYEKL. The CDR3 length is 15 residues. The V and J ends lost 1 base and 6 bases respectively, with 15 bases between them. Broader study findings: A TCR beta motif of about 8 highly homologous variants seemed to mark ankylosing spondylitis blood. In peripheral blood, disease-linked CD8+ clones occurred at relatively low frequencies.

Comment on this clonotype: Antigen: not known.

The clonotype comes from a male donor with ankylosing spondylitis. Sequenced: blood, either unsorted or a sorted T cell fraction (not recorded which). The V call is TRBV4-1, the J call TRBJ1-2; D is unclear. CDR3 in DNA: TGCGCCAGCAGCCAAGTAGAGAGAAATTCGGATGGCTACACCTTC. Amino acids: CASSQVERNSDGYTF.